The 30 T cell receptor beta chains below come from one sample, sequenced in a study of STAT3 mutations in large granular lymphocyte leukemia. Broader study findings: In T-cell large granular lymphocyte leukemia, about half of patients showed multiple immunodominant subclonotypes.

TCRdb keeps only in-frame clones here, not all; method: immunoSEQ multiplex PCR. Of over 30,000 clones in the sample, 86% were seen once. These receptors' targets are unknown. Sequencing used peripheral blood mononuclear cells. The source of these receptors is a man between 60 and 70 years old with T-cell large granular lymphocyte leukemia. Some clones in this sample may be carry-over from other donors' samples.

The gene calls are TRBV5-1 and TRBJ1-4, with TRBD1 identical over 11 bases. CDR1 is SGHRS, CDR2 YFSETQ, per germline. This CDR3 contains 17 residues. The trim removed 6 bases at V and 0 bases at J, leaving 7 bases unmatched. CDR3 in amino acids: CASTSGTGGATNEKLFF. DNA of the CDR3: TGCGCCAGCACCTCAGGGACAGGGGGAGCAACTAATGAAAAACTGTTTTTT.

The rearrangement links TRBV5-4 to TRBJ1-2; the D is unclear. This CDR3 region has 14 residues. Trimming shortened V by 4 bases and J by 2 bases, and 12 bases separated the two germline ends. Germline CDR1 is SGHNT and CDR2 is YYREEE (reference sequence). In nucleotides, the CDR3 is TGTGCCAGCAGCCCCCCGGACGGAAACTATGGCTACACCTTC. It is translated as CASSPPDGNYGYTF. The full variable domain, with the rest looked up from reference TRBV5-4 and TRBJ1-2, is ETGVTQSPTHLIKTRGQQVTLRCSSQSGHNTVSWYQQALGQGPQFIFQYYREEENGRGNFPPRFSGLQFPNYSSELNVNALELDDSALYLCASSPPDGNYGYTFGSGTRLTVV.

V is TRBV9 and J is TRBJ2-7, with 9 nucleotides matching TRBD1. V dropped 4 bases and J dropped 5; count of bases not matched to a gene: 4. The germline V gene has CDR1 SGDLS and CDR2 YYNGEE. The CDR3 has 13 amino acids. The DNA for the CDR3 is TGTGCCAGCAGCTCCCGGACAGGGGACGAGCAGTACTTC. Protein: CASSSRTGDEQYF.

This clone was observed once. The chain couples TRBV15 to TRBJ2-2; D uncertain. Germline-derived CDR1 and CDR2 are LNHNV and YYDKDF (reference sequence). The CDR3 length is 18 residues. The germline V and J ends were trimmed by 0 bases and 3 bases, with 17 bases remaining between them. The CDR3 bases are TGTGCCACCAGCAGAGAATTCGGGCTAACCGATCACACCGGGGAGCTGTTTTTT. Its protein is CATSREFGLTDHTGELFF.

The chain links TRBV19 to TRBJ1-5; D is uncertain. The V end was cut by 1 base, the J end by 0 bases, with 10 bases between. The CDR3 consists of 16 residues. CDR1 is LNHDA and CDR2 is SQIVND in the germline V gene (reference sequence). This CDR3 is CASSIAGQVSNQPQHF. CDR3 DNA sequence: TGTGCCAGTAGTATAGCCGGGCAGGTTAGCAATCAGCCCCAGCATTTT.

This clone was seen a few times. The chain joins TRBV13 to TRBJ1-5; 7 bases match TRBD1. The CDR3 spans 13 residues. Losses at the gene ends were 4 bases for V and 4 bases for J; bases not matched to a gene: 1. Germline V gives CDR1 PRHDT, CDR2 FYEKMQ (reference sequence). For the CDR3, the DNA is TGTGCCAGCAGCTCGGGACAGAATCAGCCCCAGCATTTT. Its protein is CASSSGQNQPQHF.

This clone was found once. The gene calls are TRBV18 and TRBJ2-7; D is unclear. Germline CDR1 reads KGHSH; CDR2 reads LQKENI. The V and J ends lost 0 bases and 4 bases respectively, with 22 bases between them. CDR3 size: 18 residues. CDR3 nucleotides: TGTGCCAGCTCACCACCGGTAATAGTTGGACGAGGTGTGTACGAGCAGTACTTC. Translating gives CASSPPVIVGRGVYEQYF.

The chain recombines TRBV5-1 with TRBJ2-6; D perhaps matches TRBD2 (5 bases). CDR3 length: 16 residues. V lost 0 bases to trimming and J lost 0 bases, with 7 bases between them. In germline, CDR1 is SGHRS, CDR2 YFSETQ. This chain's CDR3 is CASSLEGVSGANVLTF. The CDR3 DNA follows: TGCGCCAGCAGCTTGGAGGGAGTCTCTGGGGCCAACGTCCTGACTTTC.

The V gene is TRBV30, the J gene TRBJ1-1; D gene ambiguous. CDR1 is GTSNPN and CDR2 is SVGIG in the germline V gene (reference sequence). V lost 4 bases to trimming and J lost 11 bases, with 20 bases between them. The CDR3 consists of 13 residues. The CDR3 spells CAWIQTLNWRAFF. The DNA of the CDR3 is TGTGCCTGGATCCAGACCCTAAATTGGCGGGCTTTCTTT.

The rearrangement links TRBV6-6 to TRBJ1-2, with D unresolved. The CDR3 spans 15 residues. Looked up from germline, CDR1 is MNHNY and CDR2 is SVGAGI (reference sequence). V lost 2 bases to trimming and J lost 1 base, with 11 bases between them. Here the CDR3 DNA reads TGTGCCAGCAGTTACACCGACCCAGTTAACTATGGCTACACCTTC. It codes for CASSYTDPVNYGYTF.

The chain carries TRBV7-2 and TRBJ2-1; 9 positions agree with TRBD2. The ends lost 1 base at V and 0 bases at J; junction bases unmatched: 7. Germline values: CDR1 SGHTA, CDR2 FQGNSA. The CDR3 is 18 amino acids. The CDR3 DNA sequence: TGTGCCAGCAGCTTAGAGAGACTAGCGGATAACTCCTACAATGAGCAGTTCTTC. Protein product: CASSLERLADNSYNEQFF. Variable domain in full (rest from reference TRBV7-2 and TRBJ2-1): GAGVSQSPSNKVTEKGKDVELRCDPISGHTALYWYRQSLGQGLEFLIYFQGNSAPDKSGLPSDRFSAERTGGSVSTLTIQRTQQEDSAVYLCASSLERLADNSYNEQFFGPGTRLTVL.

The rearrangement joins TRBV29-1 to TRBJ1-4, with 7 bases aligning to TRBD1. Germline loops: CDR1 SQVTM, CDR2 ANQGSEA. CDR3 size: 13 residues. With 6 bases clipped from V and 7 bases from J, the junction kept 8 bases outside the gene matches. The CDR3 DNA reads TGCAGCGTCGGGGACAGCTTTCGTGAAAAACTGTTTTTT. Residues: CSVGDSFREKLFF.

The chain joins TRBV5-1 to TRBJ2-2; D may be TRBD1 (6 bases). V lost 4 bases to trimming and J lost 3 bases, with 13 bases between them. The CDR3 is 15 amino acids. Germline lookup yields CDR1 SGHRS and CDR2 YFSETQ. The CDR3 sequence is CASSRTAMDTGELFF. The CDR3 DNA reads TGCGCCAGCAGCCGGACAGCCATGGACACCGGGGAGCTGTTTTTT. Full variable domain (rest looked up from reference TRBV5-1 and TRBJ2-2): KAGVTQTPRYLIKTRGQQVTLSCSPISGHRSVSWYQQTPGQGLQFLFEYFSETQRNKGNFPGRFSGRQFSNSRSEMNVSTLELGDSALYLCASSRTAMDTGELFFGEGSRLTVL.

This chain uses TRBV4-3 with TRBJ2-3; 9 bases are shared with TRBD2. CDR1 LGHNA and CDR2 YSLEER come from the germline V gene. The CDR3 contains 19 residues. The J segment lost 2 bases and the V segment lost 0 bases, leaving 12 bases of the junction unmatched. CDR3 region: CASSQDQGWLAGYTDTQYF. The CDR3 DNA sequence: TGCGCCAGCAGCCAAGATCAGGGGTGGCTAGCGGGATACACAGATACGCAGTATTTT.

The CDR3 loop is CASSADGLGYEQYF. The CDR3, as DNA: TGTGCCAGCAGCGCGGACGGGCTGGGGTACGAGCAGTACTTC. The chain joins TRBV5-4 to TRBJ2-7; unclear D gene. Trimming took off 4 bases at V and 4 bases at J, with 15 bases between the two ends. The CDR3 contains 14 residues. Looked up from germline, CDR1 is SGHNT and CDR2 is YYREEE (reference sequence).

The chain has TRBV4-3 and TRBJ1-1, with D hard to call. V lost 1 base and J 0 bases, leaving 9 bases between the germline ends. Germline assignment: CDR1 LGHNA and CDR2 YSLEER. There are 15 residues in the CDR3. CDR3 bases: TGCGCCAGCAGCCAAGGGTACTGGGTGAACACTGAAGCTTTCTTT. Translation: CASSQGYWVNTEAFF.

This clone was seen a few times. This chain uses TRBV5-1 with TRBJ1-2; possible D gene TRBD1, 5 bases. This CDR3 has 16 amino acids. The germline CDR1 and CDR2 sequences are SGHRS and YFSETQ. The V gene lost 4 bases and the J gene lost 1 base, with 17 bases spanning the gap. CDR3 DNA sequence: TGCGCCAGCAGCCCCGGGACCGACATTATTAACTATGGCTACACCTTC. Translation: CASSPGTDIINYGYTF.

This clone has only a few counts. This chain uses TRBV20-1 with TRBJ2-5, with D perhaps TRBD2 (6 bases). The CDR3 contains 11 residues. Germline loops: CDR1 DFQATT, CDR2 SNEGSKA (reference sequence). Trimming stripped 7 bases from V and 4 bases from J, with 10 bases between. The CDR3 loop reads CSGRAAETQYF. The CDR3 DNA is TGCAGTGGGAGGGCCGCAGAGACCCAGTACTTC.

This chain links TRBV4-3 with TRBJ2-3; 7 bases line up with TRBD2. The CDR3 consists of 16 residues. Germline V CDR1 and CDR2: LGHNA, YSLEER. The V and J ends lost 3 bases and 8 bases, in that order; junction bases with no gene match: 14. Written as DNA, the CDR3 is TGCGCCAGCAGCCAGGGACTTCTAGCGGTGGGGGGTACGCAGTATTTT. Its translation: CASSQGLLAVGGTQYF.

CDR3 protein: CASTTGNTEAFF. The DNA for the CDR3 is TGTGCCTCTACGACGGGGAACACTGAAGCTTTCTTT. The rearrangement links TRBV30 to TRBJ1-1, with unresolved D. Trimming took 7 bases from V and 1 from J, leaving 10 bases between them. Germline-derived CDR1 and CDR2 are GTSNPN and SVGIG (reference sequence). The CDR3 is 12 amino acids.

This clone was detected only a few times. This chain joins TRBV25-1 and TRBJ2-7; no reliable D call. V gave up 4 bases and J gave up 5 bases, with 9 bases separating them. This CDR3 is built from 12 residues. CDR1 and CDR2 (germline): MGHDK, SYGVNS. The DNA of the CDR3 is TGTGCCAGCAGTGGTCTAACCCACGAGCAGTACTTC. As protein: CASSGLTHEQYF.

The V call is TRBV7-9, the J call TRBJ2-3, with 8 bases lining up with TRBD1. This CDR3 contains 15 residues. Germline loops: CDR1 SEHNR, CDR2 FQNEAQ (reference sequence). Trimming at V came to 5 bases and at J to 3 bases, leaving 7 bases not matched to a gene. The CDR3 region is CASSIQTGVTDTQYF. CDR3 bases: TGTGCCAGCAGCATCCAGACAGGGGTGACAGATACGCAGTATTTT.

The chain uses TRBV4-3 and TRBJ1-2; no reliable D call. This CDR3 has 13 residues. The V gene lost 0 bases and the J gene lost 6 bases, with 8 bases spanning the gap. Germline V gene data show CDR1 as LGHNA and CDR2 as YSLEER. The CDR3: CASSQEGIDGYTF. The DNA for the CDR3 is TGCGCCAGCAGCCAAGAGGGGATTGATGGCTACACCTTC.

CDR3 nucleotide sequence: TGTGCCAGCAGCTACCCAGGGGTCGGGGCCAACGTCCTGACTTTC. Protein product: CASSYPGVGANVLTF. The genes are TRBV7-8 and TRBJ2-6; a possible D gene is TRBD1 (6 bases). Per the germline V gene, CDR1 is SGHVS and CDR2 is FQNEAQ. Trimming pared 4 bases from V and 4 bases from J, leaving 11 bases between. CDR3 length equals 15 residues. Looking up the rest from reference TRBV7-8 and TRBJ2-6 gives the full variable domain: GAGVSQSPRYKVAKRGQDVALRCDPISGHVSLFWYQQALGQGPEFLTYFQNEAQLDKSGLPSDRFFAERPEGSVSTLKIQRTQQEDSAVYLCASSYPGVGANVLTFGAGSRLTVL.

This rearrangement joins TRBV28 to TRBJ1-1; D remains ambiguous. Trimming took 3 bases from V and 5 from J, leaving 10 bases between them. This CDR3 spans 13 amino acids. The germline gives CDR1 MDHEN, CDR2 SYDVKM. DNA of the CDR3: TGTGCCAGCAGTTTCTCTGGGAGAACTGAAGCTTTCTTT. Translation: CASSFSGRTEAFF.

This clone appeared once. V usage is TRBV18 and J usage is TRBJ2-2, with 9 bases aligning to TRBD1. The CDR3 runs to 15 residues. Germline CDR1 is KGHSH and CDR2 is LQKENI. V shed 5 bases and J 4 bases; nucleotides not matched to a gene: 5. CDR3 coding DNA: TGTGCCAGCTCAACAAGACAGGGGGGCACCGGGGAGCTGTTTTTT. Protein product: CASSTRQGGTGELFF.

The J gene is TRBJ1-5, the V gene TRBV6-5; D call uncertain. The germline V and J ends were trimmed by 2 bases and 5 bases, with 13 bases remaining between them. CDR3 size: 15 residues. Germline assignment: CDR1 MNHEY and CDR2 SVGAGI. The CDR3, as DNA: TGTGCCAGCAGTTACGGTTCGGGTGGGGATCAGCCCCAGCATTTT. This gives the protein CASSYGSGGDQPQHF.

J is TRBJ2-7 and V is TRBV6-6, with TRBD2 matching 11 bases. Germline V CDR1 and CDR2: MNHNY, SVGAGI (reference sequence). This CDR3 is 16 amino acids long. J gave up 4 bases and V 2 bases, and 7 bases lay outside the gene matches. The CDR3 DNA reads as TGTGCCAGCAGTTACCCCGGGACTAGCGGAGCTTACGAGCAGTACTTC. This gives the protein CASSYPGTSGAYEQYF.

V and J are TRBV28 and TRBJ2-7; D ambiguous. Germline V gene sequence: CDR1 MDHEN, CDR2 SYDVKM. This CDR3 spans 13 amino acids. V was clipped by 6 bases and J by 4 bases, with 13 bases between them. The CDR3: CASSTAGAYEQYF. The CDR3 nucleotides are TGTGCCAGCAGCACGGCAGGCGCTTACGAGCAGTACTTC.

The chain recombines TRBV5-1 with TRBJ1-5; 7 bases line up with TRBD1. The CDR3 runs 17 residues. V trimming: 0 bases; J trimming: 1 base; junction bases outside the gene matches: 7. Germline V gene sequence: CDR1 SGHRS, CDR2 YFSETQ. The CDR3 DNA is TGCGCCAGCAGCTTGGGAGGGACAGCGGGGAGCAATCAGCCCCAGCATTTT. As protein: CASSLGGTAGSNQPQHF.